Given below is one T cell receptor (beta chain) in context. V was shortened by 7 bases and J by 6 bases, with 10 bases between the two germline ends. The CDR3 totals 13 residues. Germline values: CDR1 MGHDK, CDR2 SYGVNS. The sample belongs to a study of T cells in Graves' hyperthyroidism and ophthalmopathy. RNA transcripts served as the template for amplifying TCR beta CDR3 regions. HTBI primers were employed in a first-round RT-PCR of the TCR CDR3. One entry per CDR3 protein results from TCRdb running MiXCR on the multiplex PCR reads. The table includes approximately 320,000 distinct CDR3 sequences, around 16% detected once. In patients aged 18 to 65, hyperthyroidism was newly diagnosed, with duration under 2 months. Based on clinical symptoms, serum thyroxine and TRAb, thyroid ultrasound and orbital computed tomography, diagnoses were reached.

The chain couples TRBV25-1 to TRBJ1-6, with D tentatively TRBD1 (5 bases). Specimen: blood. The sequence was collected from a man aged 25-45 years with Graves' hyperthyroidism. CDR3 sequence: CASKQGGNSPLHF. The CDR3 bases are TGTGCCAGCAAGCAGGGCGGTAATTCACCCCTCCACTTT.